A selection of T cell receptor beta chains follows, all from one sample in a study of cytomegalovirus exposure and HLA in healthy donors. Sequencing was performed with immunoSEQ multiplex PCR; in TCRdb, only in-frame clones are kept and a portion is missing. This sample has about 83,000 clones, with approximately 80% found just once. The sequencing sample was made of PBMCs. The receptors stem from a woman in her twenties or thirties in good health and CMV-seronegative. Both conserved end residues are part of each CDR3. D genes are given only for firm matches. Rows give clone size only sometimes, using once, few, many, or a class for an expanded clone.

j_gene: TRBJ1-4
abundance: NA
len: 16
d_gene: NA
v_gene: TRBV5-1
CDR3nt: TGCGCCAGCAGCTTGGCCGTCGACAGGAGAAATGAAAAACTGTTTTTT
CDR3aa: CASSLAVDRRNEKLFF

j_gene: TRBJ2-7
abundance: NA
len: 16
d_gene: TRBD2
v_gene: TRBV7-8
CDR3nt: TGTGCCAGCACTTTAGATGGGACTAGCGGGAGCTACGAGCAGTACTTC
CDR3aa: CASTLDGTSGSYEQYF

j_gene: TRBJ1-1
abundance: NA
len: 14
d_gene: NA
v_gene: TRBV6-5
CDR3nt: TGTGCCAGCAGTTTCGCGGGTGGGGACACTGAAGCTTTCTTT
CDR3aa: CASSFAGGDTEAFF

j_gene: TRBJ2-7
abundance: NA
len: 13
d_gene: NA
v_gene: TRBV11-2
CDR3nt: TGTGCCAGCAGCTTAGCCGGGGTCTACGAGCAGTACTTC
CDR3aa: CASSLAGVYEQYF

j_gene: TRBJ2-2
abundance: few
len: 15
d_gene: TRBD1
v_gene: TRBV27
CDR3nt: TGTGCCAGCAGTTTATCGACAGGGTCGGCCGGGGAGCTGTTTTTT
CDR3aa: CASSLSTGSAGELFF

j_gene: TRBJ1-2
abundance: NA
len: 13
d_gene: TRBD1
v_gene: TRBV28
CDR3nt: TGTGCCAGCACCGAGACAGGGGTAGGTGGCTACACCTTC
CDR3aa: CASTETGVGGYTF

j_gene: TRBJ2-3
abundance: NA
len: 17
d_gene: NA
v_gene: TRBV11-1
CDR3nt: TGTGCCAGCAGCTTAGCGGGACTGCCTACTAGCACAGATACGCAGTATTTT
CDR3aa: CASSLAGLPTSTDTQYF

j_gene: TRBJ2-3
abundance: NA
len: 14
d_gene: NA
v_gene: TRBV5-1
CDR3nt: TGCGCCAGCAGCTTACGGCGGAGCACAGATACGCAGTATTTT
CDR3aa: CASSLRRSTDTQYF

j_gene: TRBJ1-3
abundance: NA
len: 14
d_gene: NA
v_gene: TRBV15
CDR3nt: TGTGCCACCAGCAGAGATGTAGATCGAAACACCATATATTTT
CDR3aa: CATSRDVDRNTIYF

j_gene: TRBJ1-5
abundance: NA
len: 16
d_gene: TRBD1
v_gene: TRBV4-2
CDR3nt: TGTGCCAGCAGCCGAGAGGGGACAGAGATTAATCAGCCCCAGCATTTT
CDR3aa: CASSREGTEINQPQHF

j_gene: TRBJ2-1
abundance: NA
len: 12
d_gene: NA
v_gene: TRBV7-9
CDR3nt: TGTGCCAGCAGCCCGGACTATCCTGAGCAGTTCTTC
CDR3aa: CASSPDYPEQFF

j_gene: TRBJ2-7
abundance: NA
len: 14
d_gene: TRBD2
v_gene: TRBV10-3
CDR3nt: TGTGCCATCAGAGGACTAGCGGAAACCTACGAGCAGTACTTC
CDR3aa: CAIRGLAETYEQYF

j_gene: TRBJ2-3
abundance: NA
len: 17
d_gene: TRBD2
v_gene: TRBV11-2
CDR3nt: TGTGCCAGCAGCACCGGACTAGCGGGAGGAATCACAGATACGCAGTATTTT
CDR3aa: CASSTGLAGGITDTQYF

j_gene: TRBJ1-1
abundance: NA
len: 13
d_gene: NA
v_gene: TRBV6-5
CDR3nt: TGTGCCAGCAGAGCCTCATCGAACACTGAAGCTTTCTTT
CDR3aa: CASRASSNTEAFF

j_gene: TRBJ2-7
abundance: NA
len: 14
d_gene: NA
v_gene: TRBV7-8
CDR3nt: TGTGCCAGCACCCAGGGGCAGGGATCAGCCTTGCAGTACTTC
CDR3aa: CASTQGQGSALQYF

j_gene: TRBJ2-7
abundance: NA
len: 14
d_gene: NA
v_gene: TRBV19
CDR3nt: TGTGCCAGTAGAAATTCAGGGACACTTTACGAGCAGTACTTC
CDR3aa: CASRNSGTLYEQYF

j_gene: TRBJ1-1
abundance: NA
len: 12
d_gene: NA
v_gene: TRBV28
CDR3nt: TGTGCCAGCAGTGGGGGGAGGTCCGGGGCTTTCTTT
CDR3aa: CASSGGRSGAFF

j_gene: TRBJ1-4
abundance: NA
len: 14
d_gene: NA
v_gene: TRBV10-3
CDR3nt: TGTGCCATCAGTGACAGCGCAACTAATGAAAAACTGTTTTTT
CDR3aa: CAISDSATNEKLFF

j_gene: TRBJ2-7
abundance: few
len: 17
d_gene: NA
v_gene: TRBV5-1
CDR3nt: TGCGCCAGCAGCTTGGAAGGGGCGGCGACAGACATCTACGAGCAGTACTTC
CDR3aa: CASSLEGAATDIYEQYF

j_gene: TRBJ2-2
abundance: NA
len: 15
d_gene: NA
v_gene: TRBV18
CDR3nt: TGTGCCAGCTCAACAGGGATTTCTAACACCGGGGAGCTGTTTTTT
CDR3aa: CASSTGISNTGELFF

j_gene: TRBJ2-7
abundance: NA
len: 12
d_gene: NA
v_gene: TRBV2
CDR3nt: TGTGCCAGCAGGCCTCAGGGATACGAGCAGTACTTC
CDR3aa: CASRPQGYEQYF

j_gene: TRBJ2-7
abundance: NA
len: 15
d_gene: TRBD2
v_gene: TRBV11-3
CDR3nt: TGTGCCAGCAGCTTAGCCTCTGGACTAGCCTACGAGCAGTACTTC
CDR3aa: CASSLASGLAYEQYF